What follows describes a single TCR beta chain. The V end was cut by 0 bases, the J end by 2 bases, with 14 bases between. The CDR3 spans 16 residues. Germline V gives CDR1 SGDLS, CDR2 YYNGEE. Per the study methods: It was from reference gene primer amplification that nucleated cell counts were estimated. Libraries were prepared by immunoSEQ multiplex PCR; TCRdb keeps only in-frame clonotypes and omits some of them. That table is the source of V, J and clone size, and D and trimming were worked out from the DNA. The sample lists under 130,000 clones; 80% to 85% were seen once. The entry originates in a study of blood T cell repertoires in COVID-19. At the level of the study: COVID-19 samples collected from the United States, Italy and Spain covered acute and convalescent phases. In each case, the material was cDNA or gDNA derived from T cells, B-cell-depleted T cells, or PBMCs.

This TCR was recovered from a man aged 80 or over with acute or convalescent COVID-19. The sample consisted of peripheral blood. The chain uses TRBV9 and TRBJ2-5; weak D call: TRBD1 (6 bases). This chain's CDR3 is CASSVGGRTAQETQYF. The CDR3 DNA follows: TGTGCCAGCAGCGTAGGAGGACGGACAGCTCAAGAGACCCAGTACTTC.